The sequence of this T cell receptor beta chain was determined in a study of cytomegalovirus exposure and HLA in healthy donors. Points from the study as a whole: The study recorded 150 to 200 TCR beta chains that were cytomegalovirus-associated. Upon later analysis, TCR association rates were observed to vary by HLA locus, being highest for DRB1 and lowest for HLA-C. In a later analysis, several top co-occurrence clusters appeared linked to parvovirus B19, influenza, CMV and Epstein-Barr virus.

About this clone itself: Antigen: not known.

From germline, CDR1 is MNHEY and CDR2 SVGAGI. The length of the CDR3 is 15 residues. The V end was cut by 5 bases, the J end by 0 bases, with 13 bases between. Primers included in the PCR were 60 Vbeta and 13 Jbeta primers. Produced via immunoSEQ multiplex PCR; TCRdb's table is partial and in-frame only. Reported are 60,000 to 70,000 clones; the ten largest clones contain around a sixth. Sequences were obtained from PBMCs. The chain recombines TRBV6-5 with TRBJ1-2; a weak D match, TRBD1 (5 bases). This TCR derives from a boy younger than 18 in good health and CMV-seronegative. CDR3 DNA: TGTGCCAGCAGTCTAAGGACAAGCGCTAACTATGGCTACACCTTC. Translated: CASSLRTSANYGYTF.